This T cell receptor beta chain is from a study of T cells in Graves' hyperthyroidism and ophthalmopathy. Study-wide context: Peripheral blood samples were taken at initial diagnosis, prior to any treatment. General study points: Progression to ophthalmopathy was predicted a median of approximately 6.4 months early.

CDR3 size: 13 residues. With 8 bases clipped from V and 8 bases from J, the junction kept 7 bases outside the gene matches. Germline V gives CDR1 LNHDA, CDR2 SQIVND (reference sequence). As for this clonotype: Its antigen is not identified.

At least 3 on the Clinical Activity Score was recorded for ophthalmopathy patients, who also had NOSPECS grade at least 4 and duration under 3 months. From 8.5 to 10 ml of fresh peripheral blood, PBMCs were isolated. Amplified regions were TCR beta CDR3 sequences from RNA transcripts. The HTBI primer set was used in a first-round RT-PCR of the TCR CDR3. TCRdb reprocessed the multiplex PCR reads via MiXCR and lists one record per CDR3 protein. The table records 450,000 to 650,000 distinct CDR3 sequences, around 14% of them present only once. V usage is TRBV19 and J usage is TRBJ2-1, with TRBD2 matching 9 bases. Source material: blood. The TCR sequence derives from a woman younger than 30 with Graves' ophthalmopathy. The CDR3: CASVSGRMDEQFF. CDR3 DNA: TGTGCCAGTGTTAGCGGGAGAATGGATGAGCAGTTCTTC.